This record covers a single T cell receptor (beta chain). Its antigen is undetermined. The record originates from a study of long-term antiretroviral therapy in people with HIV. Study-level points and caveats: All time points showed a repertoire dominated by clones expanded before ART. ART adherence, viral resistance and therapy changes were undocumented. Controls exceeded HIV repertoires in CDR3 length range.

The samples comprised roughly 0.95-10 million cryopreserved PBMC ahead of DNA extraction. An immunoSEQ assay, version v3.0, was performed at survey level. Generated by immunoSEQ multiplex PCR, the TCRdb table keeps only in-frame clones and is missing some. The sample carries 13,000 or so clones, around 73% recorded once. The CDR3 length is 14 residues. Germline CDR1 SEHNR, CDR2 FQNEAQ (reference sequence). Losses at the gene ends were 8 bases for V and 7 bases for J; bases not matched to a gene: 8. This specimen consisted of unsorted PBMCs, obtained 1.3 years after starting antiretroviral therapy. The chain recombines TRBV7-9 with TRBJ1-6; 7 nucleotides match TRBD1. This TCR was sampled from a woman between 18 and 29 years old with HIV. CDR3 region: CASGHRGSNSPLHF. Here the CDR3 DNA reads TGTGCCAGCGGTCACAGGGGTTCAAATTCACCCCTCCACTTT. The complete variable domain, with remaining parts taken from reference TRBV7-9 and TRBJ1-6, reads DTGVSQNPRHKITKRGQNVTFRCDPISEHNRLYWYRQTLGQGPEFLTYFQNEAQLEKSRLLSDRFSAERPKGSFSTLEIQRTEQGDSAMYLCASGHRGSNSPLHFGNGTRLTVT.